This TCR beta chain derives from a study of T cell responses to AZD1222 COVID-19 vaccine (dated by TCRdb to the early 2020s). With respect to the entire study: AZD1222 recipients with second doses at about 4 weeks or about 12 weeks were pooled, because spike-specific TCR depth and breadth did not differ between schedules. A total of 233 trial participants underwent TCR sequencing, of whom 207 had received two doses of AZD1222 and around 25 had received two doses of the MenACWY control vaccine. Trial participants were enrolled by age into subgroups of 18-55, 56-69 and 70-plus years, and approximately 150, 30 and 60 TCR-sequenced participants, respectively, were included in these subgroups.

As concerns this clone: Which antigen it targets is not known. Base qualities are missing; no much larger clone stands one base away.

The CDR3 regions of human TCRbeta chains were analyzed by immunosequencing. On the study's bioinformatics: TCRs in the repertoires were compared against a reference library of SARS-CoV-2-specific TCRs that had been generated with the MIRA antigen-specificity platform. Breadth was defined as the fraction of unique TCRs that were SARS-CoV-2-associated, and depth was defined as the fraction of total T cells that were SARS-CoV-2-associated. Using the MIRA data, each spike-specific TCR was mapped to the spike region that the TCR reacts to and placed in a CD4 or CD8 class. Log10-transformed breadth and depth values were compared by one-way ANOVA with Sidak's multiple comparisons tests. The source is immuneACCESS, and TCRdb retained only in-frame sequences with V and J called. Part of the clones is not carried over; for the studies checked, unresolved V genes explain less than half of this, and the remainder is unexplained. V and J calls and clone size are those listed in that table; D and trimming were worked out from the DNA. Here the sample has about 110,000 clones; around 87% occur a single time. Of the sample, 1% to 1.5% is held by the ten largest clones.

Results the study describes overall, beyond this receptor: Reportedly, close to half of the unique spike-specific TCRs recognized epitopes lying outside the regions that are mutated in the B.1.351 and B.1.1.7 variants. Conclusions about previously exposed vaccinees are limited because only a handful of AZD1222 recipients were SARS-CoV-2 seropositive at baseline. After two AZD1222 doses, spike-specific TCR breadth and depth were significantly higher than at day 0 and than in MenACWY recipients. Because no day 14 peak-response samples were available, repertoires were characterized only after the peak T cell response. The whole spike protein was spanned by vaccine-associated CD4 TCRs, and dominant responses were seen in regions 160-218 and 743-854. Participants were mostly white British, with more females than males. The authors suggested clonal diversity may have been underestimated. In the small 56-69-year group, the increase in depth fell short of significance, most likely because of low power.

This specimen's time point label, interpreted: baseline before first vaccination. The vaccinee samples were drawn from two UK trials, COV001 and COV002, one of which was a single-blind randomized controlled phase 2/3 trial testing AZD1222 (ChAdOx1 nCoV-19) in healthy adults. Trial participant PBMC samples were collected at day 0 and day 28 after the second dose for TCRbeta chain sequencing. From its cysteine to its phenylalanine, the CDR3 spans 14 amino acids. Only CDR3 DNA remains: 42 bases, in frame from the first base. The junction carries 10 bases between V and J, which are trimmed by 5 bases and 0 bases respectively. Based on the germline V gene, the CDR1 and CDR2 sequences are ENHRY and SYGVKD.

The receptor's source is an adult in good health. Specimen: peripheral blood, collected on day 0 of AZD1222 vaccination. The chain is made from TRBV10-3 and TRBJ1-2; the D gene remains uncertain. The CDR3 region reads CAISTGVSNYGYTF. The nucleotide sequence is TGTGCCATCAGTACCGGGGTGTCTAACTATGGCTACACCTTC.